This T cell receptor (beta chain) was recovered during a study of control samples from healthy donors and cancer patients. Germline assignment: CDR1 SQVTM and CDR2 ANQGSEA. The CDR3 contains 14 residues. Trimming removed 7 bases at V and 6 bases at J, with 19 bases between. TCRdb's copy holds only in-frame clones and misses some; the assay was immunoSEQ multiplex PCR. The sample holds approximately 90,000 clones; around four fifths are singletons and the top ten take 15% to 20%. The chain is built from TRBV29-1 and TRBJ2-1, with D possibly TRBD1 on 5 matching bases. The clonotype originates from a man aged 25-40 years in good health. The sample comprised blood. CDR3 coding DNA: TGCAGCGGAGAAAAAGGGGCTTTGGGCAATGAGCAGTTCTTC. Protein: CSGEKGALGNEQFF.